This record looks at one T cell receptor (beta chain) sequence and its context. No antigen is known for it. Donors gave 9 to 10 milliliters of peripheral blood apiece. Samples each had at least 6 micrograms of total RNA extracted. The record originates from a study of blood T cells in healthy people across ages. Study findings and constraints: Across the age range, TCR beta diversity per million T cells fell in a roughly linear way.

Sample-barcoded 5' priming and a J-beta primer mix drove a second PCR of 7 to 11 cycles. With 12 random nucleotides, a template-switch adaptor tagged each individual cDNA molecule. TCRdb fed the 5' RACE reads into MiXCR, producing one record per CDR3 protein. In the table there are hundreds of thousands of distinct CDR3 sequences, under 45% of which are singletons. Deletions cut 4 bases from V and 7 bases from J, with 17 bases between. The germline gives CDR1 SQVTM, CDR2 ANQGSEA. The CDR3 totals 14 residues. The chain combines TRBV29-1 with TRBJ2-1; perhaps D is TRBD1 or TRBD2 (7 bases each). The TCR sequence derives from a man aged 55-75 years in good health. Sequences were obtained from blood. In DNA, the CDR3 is TGCAGCGTTGGGGGGGGAGGGGGCGGAAATGAGCAGTTCTTC. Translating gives CSVGGGGGGNEQFF.